This T cell receptor beta chain was documented in a study of Ad26.COV2.S vaccination and SARS-CoV-2 variants. Treatment reported: around 19 received Ad26.COV2.S at low or high dose, single or two shots; 5 received placebo; per-sample allocation not given. The investigators took samples on day 63 after the first vaccine or placebo injection. Whole-study results and caveats: It is possible that the TCR breadth and depth analyses underestimated the total T cell responses.

Germline V gives CDR1 MNHEY, CDR2 SMNVEV (reference sequence). The CDR3 has 17 amino acids. V gave up 4 bases and J gave up 4 bases, with 20 bases separating them. Concerning this clone: Its antigen remains unknown.

Profiling relied on immunoSEQ multiplex PCR, and the TCRdb table lists in-frame clones only, not all of them. The sample lists a few hundred thousand clones, roughly 91% occurring once. The sequenced sample was peripheral blood, obtained in a trial of Ad26.COV2.S vaccine versus placebo. The receptor was derived from a person aged 18-60 years who received the Ad26.COV2.S COVID-19 vaccine or a placebo. The chain employs TRBV27 and TRBJ1-5; D is perhaps TRBD1 (5 bases). CDR3 sequence (DNA): TGTGCCAGCAGTTCCGTAGGGACCACAGGACGGAATCAGCCCCAGCATTTT. Encoded protein: CASSSVGTTGRNQPQHF.